A selection of T cell receptor beta chains follows, all from one sample in a study of radiotherapy plus CTLA-4 blockade in lung cancer. This table comes from immunoSEQ multiplex PCR, and its TCRdb copy is limited to in-frame clones, with some not included. The sample consists of 60,000 to 85,000 clones, approximately 86% of them appearing once. The sequences come from peripheral blood, collected from a patient treated with radiotherapy plus ipilimumab. The receptors were gathered from a human donor with non-small cell lung cancer who had stable disease on radiotherapy plus ipilimumab. Each CDR3 is given with its conserved first and last residue. The D gene is left open where the match is weak. For some rows the clone size is stated as once, few or many, or as a class when expanded; others skip it.

clone_size	d_call	v_call	j_call	cdr3_aa	cdr3_nt
NA	NA	TRBV5-1	TRBJ2-3	CASSLDWARLTDTQYF	TGCGCCAGCAGCTTGGATTGGGCCAGACTCACAGATACGCAGTATTTT
NA	NA	TRBV7-9	TRBJ2-5	CASSPPSRMGETQYF	TGTGCCAGCAGCCCCCCGTCCCGGATGGGAGAGACCCAGTACTTC
NA	NA	TRBV5-6	TRBJ2-7	CASSFVNSESEQYF	TGTGCCAGCAGCTTTGTTAACAGCGAATCCGAGCAGTACTTC
NA	NA	TRBV28	TRBJ2-1	CASSFRSGKKNEQFF	TGTGCCAGCAGTTTCCGCTCCGGGAAAAAGAATGAGCAGTTCTTC
NA	TRBD1	TRBV7-8	TRBJ2-5	CASSLGTGGGQETQYF	TGTGCCAGCAGCTTGGGTACAGGGGGCGGCCAAGAGACCCAGTACTTC
NA	TRBD2	TRBV7-9	TRBJ2-1	CASSLGGGRYNEQFF	TGTGCCAGCAGCCTCGGCGGGGGAAGGTACAATGAGCAGTTCTTC
NA	NA	TRBV29-1	TRBJ2-3	CSVGLSTDTQYF	TGCAGCGTCGGACTGAGCACAGATACGCAGTATTTT
NA	NA	TRBV7-9	TRBJ1-5	CASSLGGAASNQPQHF	TGTGCCAGCAGCCTAGGGGGGGCTGCTAGCAATCAGCCCCAGCATTTT
NA	NA	TRBV5-5	TRBJ1-5	CASSLQGRDPQHF	TGTGCCAGCAGCTTACAGGGAAGAGATCCCCAGCATTTT
NA	NA	TRBV7-2	TRBJ1-4	CASSLATPPTNEKLFF	TGTGCCAGCAGCTTAGCCACCCCCCCAACTAATGAAAAACTGTTTTTT
NA	TRBD1	TRBV6-1	TRBJ1-6	CASSSTGGNSPLHF	TGTGCCAGCAGTTCTACAGGGGGGAATTCACCCCTCCACTTT
NA	TRBD2	TRBV28	TRBJ2-7	CASSLLSSGRGEQYF	TGTGCCAGCAGTTTATTGTCTAGCGGGAGAGGAGAGCAGTACTTC
few	NA	TRBV25-1	TRBJ2-1	CASSARTILHEQFF	TGTGCCAGCAGTGCCCGGACTATCCTCCATGAGCAGTTCTTC
NA	TRBD2	TRBV27	TRBJ2-1	CASSFSGAYNEQFF	TGTGCCAGCAGTTTTAGCGGGGCCTACAATGAGCAGTTCTTC
few	NA	TRBV19	TRBJ1-3	CASSSGNSGNTIYF	TGTGCCAGTAGTAGCGGCAACTCTGGAAACACCATATATTTT
NA	NA	TRBV19	TRBJ1-2	CASSMEVQGVAGYTF	TGTGCCAGTAGTATGGAGGTACAGGGAGTTGCGGGCTACACCTTC
NA	NA	TRBV5-4	TRBJ1-1	CASSRGPKNTEAFF	TGTGCCAGCAGCCGGGGACCGAAGAACACTGAAGCTTTCTTT
NA	TRBD1	TRBV7-8	TRBJ1-2	CASSLGTGWSYGYTF	TGTGCCAGCAGCTTGGGGACAGGGTGGAGCTATGGCTACACCTTC
NA	NA	TRBV18	TRBJ1-1	CASSPYTENTEAFF	TGTGCCAGCTCACCGTATACAGAGAACACTGAAGCTTTCTTT
once	NA	TRBV29-1	TRBJ2-1	CSVGTGGQRHSYNEQFF	TGCAGCGTTGGAACCGGGGGACAGCGACACTCCTACAATGAGCAGTTCTTC
NA	TRBD2	TRBV7-8	TRBJ2-3	CASSPKSGGSIDTQYF	TGTGCCAGCAGTCCGAAAAGCGGGGGGAGTATAGATACGCAGTATTTT
NA	TRBD1	TRBV5-4	TRBJ2-7	CASSTLRQGYFKQYF	TGTGCCAGCAGCACGCTAAGACAGGGGTACTTTAAGCAGTACTTC
once	NA	TRBV6-6	TRBJ1-2	CASSKQTYGYTF	TGTGCCAGCAGTAAACAGACCTATGGCTACACCTTC
NA	TRBD1	TRBV6-5	TRBJ2-7	CASSYGSGTGLHEQYF	TGTGCCAGCAGTTACGGGTCCGGGACAGGGCTCCACGAGCAGTACTTC
NA	TRBD1	TRBV7-7	TRBJ2-2	CASSSQGARTGELFF	TGTGCCAGCAGCTCACAGGGGGCCCGCACCGGGGAGCTGTTTTTT
NA	TRBD1	TRBV2	TRBJ2-1	CASSTDRGAYNEQFF	TGTGCCAGCAGTACCGACAGGGGGGCCTACAATGAGCAGTTCTTC
NA	TRBD1	TRBV5-5	TRBJ2-2	CASSLGTGSTGELFF	TGTGCCAGCAGCCTAGGGACAGGGAGCACCGGGGAGCTGTTTTTT
NA	NA	TRBV4-2	TRBJ1-6	CASSHDQGSKDSPLHF	TGTGCCAGCAGCCACGATCAGGGGAGTAAGGATTCACCCCTCCACTTT
NA	NA	TRBV5-4	TRBJ2-2	CASSPPGRSKNTGELFF	TGTGCCAGCAGCCCGCCAGGAAGGAGCAAGAACACCGGGGAGCTGTTTTTT
few	NA	TRBV18	TRBJ1-1	CASSPRTQDTEAFF	TGTGCCAGCTCACCACGTACCCAGGACACTGAAGCTTTCTTT
NA	NA	TRBV4-2	TRBJ1-1	CASSQVADTEAFF	TGTGCCAGCAGCCAAGTGGCGGACACTGAAGCTTTCTTT
NA	NA	TRBV7-6	TRBJ2-7	CASSPRGGNEQYF	TGTGCCAGCAGCCCCAGAGGGGGGAACGAGCAGTACTTC
NA	TRBD1	TRBV18	TRBJ2-6	CASSPSGIQGAGANVLTF	TGTGCCAGCTCACCATCCGGCATACAGGGGGCTGGGGCCAACGTCCTGACTTTC
few	NA	TRBV21-1	TRBJ2-1	CASSTSAGGLFYNEQFF	TGTGCCAGCAGTACTAGCGCGGGCGGATTATTTTACAATGAGCAGTTCTTC
NA	NA	TRBV10-3	TRBJ1-1	CASRSGPGRDTEAFF	TGTGCCTCCAGGTCCGGGCCCGGTAGGGACACTGAAGCTTTCTTT
once	NA	TRBV6-6	TRBJ1-1	CASRGGTSAEAFF	TGTGCCAGTAGGGGGGGCACGAGCGCTGAAGCTTTCTTT
NA	NA	TRBV7-6	TRBJ2-5	CASSIATQEAQYF	TGTGCCAGCAGTATAGCAACCCAAGAGGCCCAGTACTTC
NA	TRBD1	TRBV7-9	TRBJ1-4	CASSLGGTGNEKLFF	TGTGCCAGCAGCTTAGGTGGGACAGGAAATGAAAAACTGTTTTTT
NA	NA	TRBV30	TRBJ1-4	CAWSVLKGMNEKLFF	TGTGCCTGGAGTGTACTGAAGGGGATGAATGAAAAACTGTTTTTT
NA	NA	TRBV12-5	TRBJ2-1	CASGPGSSYNEQFF	TGTGCTAGTGGCCCAGGTAGCTCCTACAATGAGCAGTTCTTC
once	NA	TRBV27	TRBJ2-1	CASSLSDYNEQFF	TGTGCCAGCAGTTTAAGCGACTACAATGAGCAGTTCTTC
NA	TRBD1	TRBV11-3	TRBJ2-2	CASSLGQGFTGELFF	TGTGCCAGCAGCTTAGGACAGGGGTTCACCGGGGAGCTGTTTTTT
once	NA	TRBV4-1	TRBJ1-4	CASSPSPRREKLFF	TGCGCCAGCAGCCCTAGCCCCAGGAGGGAAAAACTGTTTTTT
NA	NA	TRBV18	TRBJ2-6	CASSPLTGKAGANVLTF	TGTGCCAGCTCACCTCTGACGGGGAAGGCCGGGGCCAACGTCCTGACTTTC
NA	NA	TRBV27	TRBJ2-7	CASSFSGSSYEQYF	TGTGCCAGCAGTTTTAGCGGAAGCTCCTACGAGCAGTACTTC
NA	NA	TRBV27	TRBJ2-5	CASSHSSRRHQETQYF	TGTGCCAGCAGCCACTCATCACGGAGGCACCAAGAGACCCAGTACTTC
NA	NA	TRBV7-2	TRBJ1-6	CASSLSSYNSPLHF	TGTGCCAGCAGCCTTTCCTCCTATAATTCACCCCTCCACTTT
once	TRBD2	TRBV6-4	TRBJ2-1	CASRKREDHNEQFF	TGTGCCAGCAGAAAGCGGGAGGACCACAATGAGCAGTTCTTC
NA	NA	TRBV5-4	TRBJ1-4	CASSSAATNEKLFF	TGTGCCAGCAGCTCAGCAGCAACTAATGAAAAACTGTTTTTT
NA	NA	TRBV27	TRBJ2-1	CASSSDTIRDGYNEQFF	TGTGCCAGCAGTTCAGACACTATCCGGGACGGTTACAATGAGCAGTTCTTC
NA	NA	TRBV28	TRBJ2-5	CASTLGGGAKPQYF	TGTGCCAGCACCCTGGGGGGAGGTGCTAAGCCCCAGTACTTC
few	NA	TRBV7-8	TRBJ1-5	CASSLVGAGQPQHF	TGTGCCAGCAGCTTAGTAGGGGCTGGTCAGCCCCAGCATTTT
NA	TRBD2	TRBV11-2	TRBJ2-3	CASSFELAGSTDTQYF	TGTGCCAGCAGCTTCGAGCTAGCGGGGAGCACAGATACGCAGTATTTT